This T cell receptor beta chain was documented in a study of identical twins. This clonotype was observed many times. Its antigen remains unidentified. TCRdb itself ran the 5' RACE reads through MiXCR, one entry per CDR3 protein. The table lists about 240,000 distinct CDR3 sequences, approximately 10% of them singletons, with approximately 11% in the top ten. Study-wide findings and caveats: Monozygotic twin pairs showed more out-of-frame TCR alpha sharing than models estimated. Cord blood beta clonotypes that were abundant carried fewer insertions, and memory repertoires showed no such trend. In drawing conclusions, the study used cross-sectional statistical analysis and did not follow the same donors. Twins shared beta out-of-frame sequences in excess, but this excess was weaker.

The length of the CDR3 is 14 residues. The germline gives CDR1 DFQATT, CDR2 SNEGSKA (reference sequence). The chain carries TRBV20-1 and TRBJ1-2; D gene unclear. This TCR was recovered from a man aged 50 to 59 in good health. The sample was memory T cells sorted from blood. CDR3 residues: CRAQWERKLYGYTF. The CDR3 DNA reads as TGCAGGGCCCAATGGGAGAGGAAACTATACGGCTACACCTTC.